This TCR beta chain was profiled in a study of cytomegalovirus exposure and HLA in healthy donors. CDR3 length: 14 amino acids. The germline CDR1 and CDR2 sequences are SGHVS and FQNEAQ. J gave up 2 bases and V 3 bases, and 4 bases lay outside the gene matches. Primers: 60 Vbeta forward and 13 Jbeta reverse. Sequencing used immunoSEQ multiplex PCR; TCRdb keeps in-frame clones, though not all of them. Among around 65,000 clones, 55% to 65% were seen once, and the ten largest hold 2.5% to 3.5%. The chain couples TRBV7-8 to TRBJ2-7; 7 nucleotides line up with TRBD2. This receptor was obtained from a man aged 25-40 years in good health and CMV-seronegative. The sequenced sample was PBMCs. Here the CDR3 reads CASSLGGETYEQYF. In DNA form, the CDR3 reads TGTGCCAGCAGCTTGGGGGGGGAAACCTACGAGCAGTACTTC. Looking up the rest from reference TRBV7-8 and TRBJ2-7 gives the full variable domain: GAGVSQSPRYKVAKRGQDVALRCDPISGHVSLFWYQQALGQGPEFLTYFQNEAQLDKSGLPSDRFFAERPEGSVSTLKIQRTQQEDSAVYLCASSLGGETYEQYFGPGTRLTVT.